Reported below is one T cell receptor beta chain. Antigen specificity is unknown. Between the trimmed V and J ends, which lost 0 bases and 0 bases, there was a span of 6 bases. CDR1 and CDR2 (germline): LGHNA, YNFKEQ. There are 15 residues in the CDR3. This sample stems from a study of T cell responses to AZD1222 COVID-19 vaccine. Study-wide results and caveats: Sampling captured repertoires only after the peak T cell response. Of the AZD1222 recipients, only five to seven were seropositive at baseline.

The repertoire was sequenced with immunoSEQ multiplex PCR; TCRdb's copy has only in-frame clones and lacks some. Of about 120,000 clones in the sample, roughly 90% were seen once. The sample consisted of peripheral blood, taken on day 0 of AZD1222 vaccination. The sequence derives from an adult in good health. The chain links TRBV4-2 to TRBJ1-3; TRBD1 is a possible D gene (5 bases). Written as DNA, the CDR3 is TGTGCCAGCAGCCAAGATGACAGCTCTGGAAACACCATATATTTT. It encodes CASSQDDSSGNTIYF.